The 14 T cell receptor beta chains given below trace back to one sample, sequenced in a study of blood T cell repertoires in COVID-19. Only in-frame clones appear in the TCRdb table, and some are missing; sequencing was by immunoSEQ multiplex PCR. The data show 70,000 or so clones, around nine tenths seen once. Sequenced material: peripheral blood. Source of these receptors: a man in his fifties or sixties with acute or convalescent COVID-19.

In its sample, this clone was seen once. This chain joins TRBV2 and TRBJ1-1; D remains ambiguous. V was shortened by 4 bases and J by 0 bases, with 21 bases between the two germline ends. Germline V gene lookup returns CDR1 SNHLY and CDR2 FYNNEI. The CDR3 covers 18 residues. The CDR3 spells CASSVEGLRLTMNTEAFF. CDR3 bases: TGTGCCAGCAGTGTTGAGGGCTTACGTCTTACCATGAACACTGAAGCTTTCTTT.

Regarding this clone: The same CDR3 arises from other DNA sequences in this sample as well. The chain combines TRBV30 with TRBJ1-5, with 7 bases that match TRBD1. Trimming at V came to 2 bases and at J to 6 bases, leaving 4 bases not matched to a gene. Germline CDR1 and CDR2: GTSNPN and SVGIG (reference sequence). The CDR3 extends over 13 amino acids. CDR3 loop: CAWSRQGGQPQHF. The CDR3 coding sequence is TGTGCCTGGAGTCGACAGGGCGGTCAGCCCCAGCATTTT. Drawing the rest from reference TRBV30 and TRBJ1-5, the complete variable domain is SQTIHQWPATLVQPVGSPLSLECTVEGTSNPNLYWYRQAAGRGLQLLFYSVGIGQISSEVPQNLSASRPQDRQFILSSKKLLLSDSGFYLCAWSRQGGQPQHFGDGTRLSIL.

This clone has a single count. The chain has TRBV19 and TRBJ1-1; no firm D call. This CDR3 contains 13 residues. Germline V lookup: CDR1 LNHDA, CDR2 SQIVND (reference sequence). With 7 bases removed from V and 0 bases from J, the gap between germline ends came to 9 bases. The CDR3 DNA reads TGTGCCAGTACCACACCAATGAACACTGAAGCTTTCTTT. This sequence encodes CASTTPMNTEAFF.

The chain links TRBV5-1 to TRBJ1-3; D not resolved. Germline loops: CDR1 SGHRS, CDR2 YFSETQ. The CDR3 contains 13 residues. With 3 bases removed from V and 0 bases from J, the gap between germline ends came to 4 bases. Here the CDR3 reads CASSYSSGNTIYF. DNA for the CDR3: TGCGCCAGCAGCTACAGCTCTGGAAACACCATATATTTT.

This chain uses TRBV5-1 with TRBJ1-3, with 7 nucleotides matching TRBD1. The CDR3 totals 15 residues. V shed 4 bases, J shed 2 bases, and the junction held 6 bases outside the gene matches. Germline values: CDR1 SGHRS, CDR2 YFSETQ. This CDR3 reads CASSAGQSPGNTIYF. CDR3 sequence (DNA): TGCGCCAGCAGCGCGGGACAGAGTCCTGGAAACACCATATATTTT. Together with reference TRBV5-1 and TRBJ1-3, the CDR3 gives the full variable domain: KAGVTQTPRYLIKTRGQQVTLSCSPISGHRSVSWYQQTPGQGLQFLFEYFSETQRNKGNFPGRFSGRQFSNSRSEMNVSTLELGDSALYLCASSAGQSPGNTIYFGEGSWLTVV.

This chain links TRBV14 with TRBJ1-2; maybe TRBD1 (5 bases). Deletions cut 1 base from V and 8 bases from J, with 11 bases between. Germline assignment: CDR1 SGHDN and CDR2 FVKESK. This CDR3 spans 13 amino acids. The CDR3 DNA reads as TGTGCCAGCAGCCAAGTCAGGGCTGGAGGCTACACCTTC. Translating gives CASSQVRAGGYTF.

V is TRBV3-1 (or the pseudogene TRBV3-2) and J is TRBJ2-7; TRBD1 matches at 11 bases. Trimming at V came to 1 base and at J to 5 bases, leaving 7 bases not matched to a gene. CDR1 is LGHDT, CDR2 YNNKEL, per germline (reference sequence). This CDR3 spans 16 amino acids. The CDR3 DNA is TGTGCCAGCAGCCAAGTCGGACAGGGGGCGTCTGACGAGCAGTACTTC. Translating it yields CASSQVGQGASDEQYF.

The rearrangement uses TRBV5-1 and TRBJ2-1; D may be TRBD2 (5 bases). CDR1 and CDR2 (germline): SGHRS, YFSETQ. CDR3 length: 16 amino acids. Trimming cost V 0 bases and J 0 bases, with 10 bases left between them. The CDR3, as DNA: TGCGCCAGCAGCTTGGAGGGCGGAGGCTCCTACAATGAGCAGTTCTTC. It translates to CASSLEGGGSYNEQFF.

The gene calls are TRBV5-1 and TRBJ1-1; D is ambiguous. Trimming took 3 bases from V and 1 from J, leaving 7 bases between them. The CDR3 contains 13 residues. Germline V CDR1 and CDR2: SGHRS, YFSETQ. The CDR3, as DNA: TGCGCCAGCAGCTCCCGGGAGAACACTGAAGCTTTCTTT. It yields the protein CASSSRENTEAFF.

The chain uses TRBV7-8 and TRBJ1-3; no clear D. Trimming took 1 base from V and 10 from J, leaving 8 bases between them. CDR3 length: 12 amino acids. Germline CDR1 reads SGHVS; CDR2 reads FQNEAQ. The CDR3 is CASSLDSLTIYF. In DNA form, the CDR3 reads TGTGCCAGCAGCTTAGATTCGTTGACCATATATTTT.

The gene calls are TRBV7-9 and TRBJ2-2; 7 nucleotides match TRBD2. After removal of 5 bases from V and 5 bases from J, the junction contained 8 bases not matched to a gene. Germline CDR1 and CDR2: SEHNR and FQNEAQ (reference sequence). The CDR3 runs to 15 residues. The CDR3 region has the DNA TGTGCCAGCAGCCGGTTAGAGGGAGGGACCGGGGAGCTGTTTTTT. It codes for CASSRLEGGTGELFF.

The chain links TRBV23-1 to TRBJ2-7; D unclear. TRBV23-1 is labeled an ORF, and its function is uncertain. There are 14 residues in the CDR3. Trimming cost V 0 bases and J 0 bases, with 6 bases left between them. This chain's CDR3 is CASSQSPFSYEQYF. Here the CDR3 DNA reads TGCGCCAGCAGTCAATCCCCATTCTCCTACGAGCAGTACTTC.

The chain employs TRBV5-1 and TRBJ2-5; D not resolved. The germline gives CDR1 SGHRS, CDR2 YFSETQ. The CDR3 sequence is 15 residues long. Deletions cut 3 bases from V and 1 base from J, with 13 bases between. CDR3 amino acids: CASSYTAPGQETQYF. The CDR3 bases are TGCGCCAGCAGCTACACCGCCCCGGGCCAAGAGACCCAGTACTTC.

A few counts support this clone. The chain combines TRBV6-4 with TRBJ2-3; maybe TRBD1 (5 bases). The CDR3 runs to 15 residues. Trimming took off 6 bases at V and 1 base at J, with 14 bases between the two ends. Germline V CDR1 and CDR2: MRHNA, SNTAGT. Here the CDR3 reads CASRERGWGTDTQYF. As DNA, the CDR3 is TGTGCCAGCAGAGAAAGGGGTTGGGGCACAGATACGCAGTATTTT.